These 7 T cell receptor beta chains were all obtained from the same sample, sequenced in a study of CD8 T cells in Susac syndrome. Reverse transcription of about 0.5 to 1 ug RNA was performed with random hexamers. TCRdb independently ran MiXCR on the immunoSEQ multiplex PCR reads; one entry per CDR3 protein. The sample has 160,000 or so distinct CDR3 sequences, roughly 94% seen once; the top ten hold 0.1% to 0.12%. Sequenced material: CD4+ T cells from PBMCs. The source is a human donor with Susac syndrome.

The rearrangement joins TRBV6-5 to TRBJ1-3; D gene unclear. The CDR3 has 12 residues. The V end was cut by 4 bases, the J end by 8 bases, with 9 bases between. Germline lookup yields CDR1 MNHEY and CDR2 SVGAGI. In DNA form, the CDR3 reads TGTGCCAGCAGTTCCAGTGGGGACACCATATATTTT. Protein sequence: CASSSSGDTIYF.

V and J are TRBV15 and TRBJ2-3; tentatively, D is TRBD2 (6 bases). Trimming removed 5 bases from V and 6 bases from J, with 12 bases in between. This CDR3 contains 13 residues. Germline V gives CDR1 LNHNV, CDR2 YYDKDF (reference sequence). CDR3 nucleotides: TGTGCCACCAGCTTAGGGGAGGCGGATACGCAGTATTTT. This sequence encodes CATSLGEADTQYF. The entire variable domain, with the rest obtained from reference TRBV15 and TRBJ2-3, is as follows: DAMVIQNPRYQVTQFGKPVTLSCSQTLNHNVMYWYQQKSSQAPKLLFHYYDKDFNNEADTPDNFQSRRPNTSFCFLDIRSPGLGDTAMYLCATSLGEADTQYFGPGTRLTVL.

The V call is TRBV20-1, the J call TRBJ1-2; a weak D match, TRBD1 (5 bases). The CDR3 has 14 residues. V was trimmed by 7 bases and J by 4 bases, leaving 19 bases between them. The germline gives CDR1 DFQATT, CDR2 SNEGSKA (reference sequence). CDR3 DNA sequence: TGCAGTGTGGAGCGAGGGAGTGGGGGCTATGGCTACACCTTC. Translation: CSVERGSGGYGYTF.

The chain employs TRBV19 and TRBJ2-1, with a weak D call TRBD1 (5 bases). Trimming left V 3 bases short and J 2 bases short, with 20 bases between. From germline, CDR1 is LNHDA and CDR2 SQIVND (reference sequence). The CDR3 extends over 18 amino acids. The CDR3 loop reads CASSMDTSPLGTYNEQFF. Here the CDR3 DNA reads TGTGCCAGTAGTATGGACACGAGTCCCCTGGGCACCTACAATGAGCAGTTCTTC.

The J gene is TRBJ2-7, the V gene TRBV12-3 or TRBV12-4; D not certain. The CDR3 has 12 residues. Trimming stripped 4 bases from V and 4 bases from J, with 8 bases between. The chain's CDR3 is CASSSRTYEQYF. CDR3 in DNA: TGTGCCAGCAGTTCCAGGACGTACGAGCAGTACTTC.

Written as DNA, the CDR3 is TGCAGTGCCCCGGGGAGCGGGGGGCCAGGGAATGAGCAGTTCTTC. Amino acids: CSAPGSGGPGNEQFF. This rearrangement joins TRBV20-1 to TRBJ2-1; TRBD2 matches at 9 bases. J was trimmed by 7 bases and V by 6 bases; bases with no gene match: 13. From germline, CDR1 is DFQATT and CDR2 SNEGSKA (reference sequence). CDR3 length: 15 residues.

V and J are TRBV2 and TRBJ1-1; D is uncertain. The CDR3 has 13 residues. Trimming removed 4 bases at V and 4 bases at J, with 10 bases between. Looked up from germline, CDR1 is SNHLY and CDR2 is FYNNEI. The CDR3 coding sequence is TGTGCCAGCAGTGGCGGGAGTGGCACTGAAGCTTTCTTT. Residues: CASSGGSGTEAFF.